This record concerns one T cell receptor (beta chain) sequence. The data were obtained in a study of regulatory T cells in long-lasting Graves disease. With iRepertoire HTBI primers and Arm-PCR of CDR3 regions, TCR beta libraries were built. TCRdb reprocessed the multiplex PCR reads with MiXCR, giving one entry per CDR3 protein. The table records about 460,000 distinct CDR3 sequences, 13% to 15% of them present only once. Germline V lookup: CDR1 GTSNPN, CDR2 SVGIG (reference sequence). V lost 2 bases and J lost 2, with 18 bases in between. The CDR3 runs to 16 residues. Time point here: newly diagnosed GD, antithyroid drugs for less than 3 months. PBMC-derived RNA was used for the TCR library. These data also formed part of another study, on T cells in Graves' hyperthyroidism and ophthalmopathy.

The sequence was collected from a woman aged 45-65 years with Graves disease. The source material was peripheral blood mononuclear cells (PBMCs), sampled at new diagnosis, from a patient treated with antithyroid drugs. This chain links TRBV30 with TRBJ1-2, with a tentative D call TRBD1 (5 bases). The CDR3 is CAWSTPGQGVNYGYTF. The CDR3 DNA reads TGTGCCTGGAGTACCCCCGGGCAGGGCGTGAACTATGGCTACACCTTC. The full variable domain, completed using reference TRBV30 and TRBJ1-2, is SQTIHQWPATLVQPVGSPLSLECTVEGTSNPNLYWYRQAAGRGLQLLFYSVGIGQISSEVPQNLSASRPQDRQFILSSKKLLLSDSGFYLCAWSTPGQGVNYGYTFGSGTRLTVV.